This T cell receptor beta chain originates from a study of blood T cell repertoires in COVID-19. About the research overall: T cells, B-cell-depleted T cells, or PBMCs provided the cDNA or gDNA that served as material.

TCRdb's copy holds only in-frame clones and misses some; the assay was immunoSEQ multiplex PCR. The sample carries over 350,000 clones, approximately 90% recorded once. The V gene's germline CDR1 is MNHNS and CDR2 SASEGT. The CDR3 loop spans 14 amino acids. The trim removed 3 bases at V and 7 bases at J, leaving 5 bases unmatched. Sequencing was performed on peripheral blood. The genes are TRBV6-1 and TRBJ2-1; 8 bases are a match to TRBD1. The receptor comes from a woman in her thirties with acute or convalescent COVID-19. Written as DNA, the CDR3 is TGTGCCAGCAGTGAGGCAGGGGGCAAGAATGAGCAGTTCTTC. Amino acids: CASSEAGGKNEQFF.